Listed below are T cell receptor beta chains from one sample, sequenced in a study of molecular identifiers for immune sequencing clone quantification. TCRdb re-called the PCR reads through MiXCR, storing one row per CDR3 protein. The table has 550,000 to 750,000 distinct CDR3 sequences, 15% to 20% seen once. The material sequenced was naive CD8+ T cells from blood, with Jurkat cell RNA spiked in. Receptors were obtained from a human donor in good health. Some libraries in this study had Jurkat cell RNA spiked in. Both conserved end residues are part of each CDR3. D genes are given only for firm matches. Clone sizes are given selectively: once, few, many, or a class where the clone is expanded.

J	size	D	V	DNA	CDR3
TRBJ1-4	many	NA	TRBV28	TGTGCCAGCAGTTTGAGAAAAGGCAGGGGACTTGAAAAACTGTTTTTT	CASSLRKGRGLEKLFF
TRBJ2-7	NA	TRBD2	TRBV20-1	TGCAGTGCTAGGTCGCTAGCGGTCTCCTACGAGCAGTACTTC	CSARSLAVSYEQYF
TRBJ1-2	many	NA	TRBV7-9	TGTGCCAGCAGCTTAGCCGGCCTTACTGCGGGGCCAACCTATGGCTACACCTTC	CASSLAGLTAGPTYGYTF
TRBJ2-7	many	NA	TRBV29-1	TGCAGCGTTGAAGCTATGGAGGGCCCGAGCGAGCAGTACTTC	CSVEAMEGPSEQYF
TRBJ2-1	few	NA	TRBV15	TGTGCCACCAGCAGAGTACTTTCCTACAATGAGCAGTTCTTC	CATSRVLSYNEQFF
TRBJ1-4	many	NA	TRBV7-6	TGTGCCAGCAGCCCCTACTTTTCGGAGAGGGAAAAACTGTTTTTT	CASSPYFSEREKLFF
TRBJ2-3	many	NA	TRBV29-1	TGCAGCGTTACAGGGGAGGTTTTCGCAGATACGCAGTATTTT	CSVTGEVFADTQYF
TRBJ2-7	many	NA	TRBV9	TGTGCCAGCAGCGTAGGAGAACGGCCCTTCCCCGAGCAGTACTTC	CASSVGERPFPEQYF
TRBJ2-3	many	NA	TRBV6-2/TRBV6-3	TGTGCCAGCAGCCCCGAAATGGGACCAGATACGCAGTATTTT	CASSPEMGPDTQYF
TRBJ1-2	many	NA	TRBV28	TGTGCCAGCAGTTCCCGCGCGGGGTGGGGGTACTATGGCTACACCTTC	CASSSRAGWGYYGYTF